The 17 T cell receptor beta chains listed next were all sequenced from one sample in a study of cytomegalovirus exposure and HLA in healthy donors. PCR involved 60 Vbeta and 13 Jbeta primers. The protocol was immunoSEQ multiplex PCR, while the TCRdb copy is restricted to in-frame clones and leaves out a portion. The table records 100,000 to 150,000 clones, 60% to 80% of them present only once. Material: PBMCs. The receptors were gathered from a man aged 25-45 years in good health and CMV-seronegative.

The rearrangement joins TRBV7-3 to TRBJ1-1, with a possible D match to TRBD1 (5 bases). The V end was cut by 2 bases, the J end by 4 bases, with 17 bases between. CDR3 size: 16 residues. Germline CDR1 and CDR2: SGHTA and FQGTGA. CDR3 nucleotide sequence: TGTGCCAGCAGCTTATTACCGGGATCGGGGGGCACTGAAGCTTTCTTT. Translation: CASSLLPGSGGTEAFF.

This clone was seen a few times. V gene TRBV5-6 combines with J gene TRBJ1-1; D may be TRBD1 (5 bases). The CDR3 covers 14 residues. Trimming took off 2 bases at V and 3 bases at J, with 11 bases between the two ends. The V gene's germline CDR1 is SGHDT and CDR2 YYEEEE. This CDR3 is CASSFGAGDTEAFF. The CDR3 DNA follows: TGTGCCAGCAGCTTCGGGGCGGGGGACACTGAAGCTTTCTTT.

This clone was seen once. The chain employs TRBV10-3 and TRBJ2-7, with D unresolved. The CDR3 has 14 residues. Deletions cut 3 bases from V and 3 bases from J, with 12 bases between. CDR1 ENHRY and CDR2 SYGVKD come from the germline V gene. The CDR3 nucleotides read TGTGCCATCAGTGATTTCGACGGAGACTACGAGCAGTACTTC. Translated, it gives CAISDFDGDYEQYF.

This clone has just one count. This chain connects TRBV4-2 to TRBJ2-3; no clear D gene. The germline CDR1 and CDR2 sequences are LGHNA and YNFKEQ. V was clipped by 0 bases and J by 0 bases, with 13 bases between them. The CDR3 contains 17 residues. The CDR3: CASSQDSARSSTDTQYF. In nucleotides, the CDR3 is TGTGCCAGCAGCCAAGATAGTGCCCGGTCTAGCACAGATACGCAGTATTTT.

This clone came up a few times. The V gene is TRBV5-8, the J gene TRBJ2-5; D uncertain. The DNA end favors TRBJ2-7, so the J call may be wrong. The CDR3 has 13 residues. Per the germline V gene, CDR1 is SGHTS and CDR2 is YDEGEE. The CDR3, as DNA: TGTGCCAGCAGCTTTCTAGACGGATACGAGCAGTACTTC. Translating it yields CASSFLDGYEQYF.

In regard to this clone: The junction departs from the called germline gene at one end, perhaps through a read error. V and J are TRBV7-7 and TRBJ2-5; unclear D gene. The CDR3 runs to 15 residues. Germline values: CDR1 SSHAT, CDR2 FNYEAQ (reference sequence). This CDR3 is CASSLGSELWETQYF. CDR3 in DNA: TGTGCTAGCAGCTTAGGTTCGGAGCTTTGGGAGACCCAGTACTTC.

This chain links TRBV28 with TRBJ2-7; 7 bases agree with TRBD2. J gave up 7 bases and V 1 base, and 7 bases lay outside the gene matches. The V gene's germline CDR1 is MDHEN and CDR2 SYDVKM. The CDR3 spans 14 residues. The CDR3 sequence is CASSLSGWGGEQYF. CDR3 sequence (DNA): TGTGCCAGCAGTTTATCAGGCTGGGGGGGAGAGCAGTACTTC.

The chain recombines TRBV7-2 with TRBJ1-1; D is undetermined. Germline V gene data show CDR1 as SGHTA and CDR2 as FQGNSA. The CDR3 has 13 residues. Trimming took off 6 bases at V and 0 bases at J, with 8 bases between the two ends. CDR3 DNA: TGTGCCAGCAGTCCTTTCGTGAACACTGAAGCTTTCTTT. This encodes CASSPFVNTEAFF.

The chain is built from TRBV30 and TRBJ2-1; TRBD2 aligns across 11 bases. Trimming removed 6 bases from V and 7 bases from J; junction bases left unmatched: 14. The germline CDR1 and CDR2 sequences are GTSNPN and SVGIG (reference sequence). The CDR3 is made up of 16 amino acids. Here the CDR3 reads CACRRLAGLQRNEQFF. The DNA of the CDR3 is TGTGCCTGCAGACGACTAGCGGGGCTCCAGAGGAATGAGCAGTTCTTC. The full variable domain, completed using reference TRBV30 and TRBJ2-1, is SQTIHQWPATLVQPVGSPLSLECTVEGTSNPNLYWYRQAAGRGLQLLFYSVGIGQISSEVPQNLSASRPQDRQFILSSKKLLLSDSGFYLCACRRLAGLQRNEQFFGPGTRLTVL.

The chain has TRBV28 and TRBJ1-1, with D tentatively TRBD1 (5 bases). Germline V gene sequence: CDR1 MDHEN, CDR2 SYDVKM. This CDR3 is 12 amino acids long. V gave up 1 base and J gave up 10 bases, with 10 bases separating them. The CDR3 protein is CASSLSQGLAFF. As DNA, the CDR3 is TGTGCCAGCAGTTTATCTCAGGGATTAGCTTTCTTT.

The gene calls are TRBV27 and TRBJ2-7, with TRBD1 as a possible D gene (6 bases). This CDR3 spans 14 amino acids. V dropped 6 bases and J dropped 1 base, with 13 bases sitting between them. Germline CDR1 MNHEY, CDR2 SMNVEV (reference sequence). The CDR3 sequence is CASSPTGPSYEQYF. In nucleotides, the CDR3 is TGTGCCAGCAGCCCGACAGGCCCGTCCTACGAGCAGTACTTC.

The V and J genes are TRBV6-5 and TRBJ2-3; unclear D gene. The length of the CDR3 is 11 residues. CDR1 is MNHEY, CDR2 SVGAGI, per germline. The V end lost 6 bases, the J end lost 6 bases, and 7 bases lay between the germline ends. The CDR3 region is CASSNEDTQYF. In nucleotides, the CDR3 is TGTGCCAGCAGCAACGAGGATACGCAGTATTTT.

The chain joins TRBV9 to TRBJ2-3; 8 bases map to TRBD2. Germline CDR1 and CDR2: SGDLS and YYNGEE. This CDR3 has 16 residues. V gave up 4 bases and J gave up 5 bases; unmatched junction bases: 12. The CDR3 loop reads CASSLNPGGPQDTQYF. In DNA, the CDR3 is TGTGCCAGCAGCTTAAACCCGGGGGGGCCCCAAGATACGCAGTATTTT.

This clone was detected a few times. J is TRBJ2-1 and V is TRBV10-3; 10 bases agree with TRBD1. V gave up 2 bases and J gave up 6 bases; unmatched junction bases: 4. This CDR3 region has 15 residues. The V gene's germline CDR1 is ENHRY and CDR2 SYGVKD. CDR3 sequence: CAISEGTGASNEQFF. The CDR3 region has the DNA TGTGCCATCAGTGAGGGGACAGGGGCGTCCAATGAGCAGTTCTTC.

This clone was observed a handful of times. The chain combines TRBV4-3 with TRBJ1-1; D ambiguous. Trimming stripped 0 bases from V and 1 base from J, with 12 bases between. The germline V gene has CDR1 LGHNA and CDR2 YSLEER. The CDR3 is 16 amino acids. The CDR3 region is CASSQDVEGWNTEAFF. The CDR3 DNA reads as TGCGCCAGCAGCCAAGATGTGGAGGGATGGAACACTGAAGCTTTCTTT.

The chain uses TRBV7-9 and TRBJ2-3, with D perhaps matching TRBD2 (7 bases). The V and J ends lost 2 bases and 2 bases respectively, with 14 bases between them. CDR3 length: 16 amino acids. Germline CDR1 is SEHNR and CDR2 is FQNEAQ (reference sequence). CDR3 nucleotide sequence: TGTGCCAGCAGCTTAAGGGGGGGGCGAAACACAGATACGCAGTATTTT. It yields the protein CASSLRGGRNTDTQYF.

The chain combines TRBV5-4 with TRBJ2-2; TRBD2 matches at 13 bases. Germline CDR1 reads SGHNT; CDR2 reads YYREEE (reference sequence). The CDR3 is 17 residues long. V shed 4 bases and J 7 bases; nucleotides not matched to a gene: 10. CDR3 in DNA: TGTGCCAGCAGCCACGGGACTAGCGGGGTAGTGAGCGGGGAGCTGTTTTTT. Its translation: CASSHGTSGVVSGELFF.